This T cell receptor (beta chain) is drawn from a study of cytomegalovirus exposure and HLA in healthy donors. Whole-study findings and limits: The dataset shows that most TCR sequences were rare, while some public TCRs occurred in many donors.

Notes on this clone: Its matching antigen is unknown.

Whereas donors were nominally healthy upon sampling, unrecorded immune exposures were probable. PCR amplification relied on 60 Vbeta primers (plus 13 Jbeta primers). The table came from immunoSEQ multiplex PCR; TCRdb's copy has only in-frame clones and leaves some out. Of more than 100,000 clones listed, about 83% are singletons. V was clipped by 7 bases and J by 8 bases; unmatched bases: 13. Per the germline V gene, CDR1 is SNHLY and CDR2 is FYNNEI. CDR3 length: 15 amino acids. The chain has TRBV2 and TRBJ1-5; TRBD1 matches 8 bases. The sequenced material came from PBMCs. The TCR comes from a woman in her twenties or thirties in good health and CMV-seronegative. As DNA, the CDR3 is TGTGCCAGCAAAGCCCTTAACAGGGGGGAGGAGCCCCAGCATTTT. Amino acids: CASKALNRGEEPQHF.